The present T cell receptor (beta chain) was sequenced within a study of blood T cell repertoires in COVID-19. Sequenced by immunoSEQ multiplex PCR; TCRdb stores in-frame clones only, minus some. The table shows approximately 310,000 clones, with 80% to 90% occurring only once. Germline values: CDR1 SGDLS, CDR2 YYNGEE. V was pared by 3 bases and J by 3 bases, with 4 bases of the junction left unmatched. The CDR3 covers 15 residues. Material: peripheral blood. The gene calls are TRBV9 and TRBJ2-1, with TRBD2 matching over 9 bases. The TCR comes from a woman aged 50 to 60 who had recovered from COVID-19. CDR3 in amino acids: CASSAELAGYNEQFF. CDR3 in DNA: TGTGCCAGCAGCGCCGAACTAGCGGGCTACAATGAGCAGTTCTTC. The full variable domain, with the rest looked up from reference TRBV9 and TRBJ2-1, is DSGVTQTPKHLITATGQRVTLRCSPRSGDLSVYWYQQSLDQGLQFLIQYYNGEERAKGNILERFSAQQFPDLHSELNLSSLELGDSALYFCASSAELAGYNEQFFGPGTRLTVL.